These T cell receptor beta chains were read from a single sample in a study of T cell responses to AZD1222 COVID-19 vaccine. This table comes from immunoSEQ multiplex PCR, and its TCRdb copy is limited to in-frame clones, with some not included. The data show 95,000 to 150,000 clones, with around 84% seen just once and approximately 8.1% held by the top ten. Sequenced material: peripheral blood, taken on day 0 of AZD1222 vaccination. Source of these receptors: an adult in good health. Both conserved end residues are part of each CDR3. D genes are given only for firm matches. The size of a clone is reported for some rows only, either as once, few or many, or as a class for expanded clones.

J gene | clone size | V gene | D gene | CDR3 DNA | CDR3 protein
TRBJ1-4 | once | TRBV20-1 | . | TGCAGTGCTAGTGATAATGAAAAACTGTTTTTT | CSASDNEKLFF
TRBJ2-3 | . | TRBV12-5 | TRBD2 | TGTGCTAGTGGTTTGGTCCAGACTAGCGGGGGGGCAGATACGCAGTATTTT | CASGLVQTSGGADTQYF
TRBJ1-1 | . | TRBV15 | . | TGTGCCACCAGCAGACAAAAAGTTAACACTGAAGCTTTCTTT | CATSRQKVNTEAFF
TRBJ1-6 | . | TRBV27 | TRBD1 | TGTGCCAGCAGTCCCCTTGACAGGGTCGCGTATTCACCCCTCCACTTT | CASSPLDRVAYSPLHF
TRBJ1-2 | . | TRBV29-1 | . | TGCAGCATCGACTACTATGGCTACACCTTC | CSIDYYGYTF
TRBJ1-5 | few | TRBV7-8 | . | TGTGCCAGCAGCTTTCGTGGCAATCAGCCCCAGCATTTT | CASSFRGNQPQHF
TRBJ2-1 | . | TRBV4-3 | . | TGCGCCAGCAGCCAGGGGTTTTTATCCTACAATGAGCAGTTCTTC | CASSQGFLSYNEQFF
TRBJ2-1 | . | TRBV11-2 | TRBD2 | TGTGCCAGCAGCTTAGCCCTAGCGGGAGGGAACAATGAGCAGTTCTTC | CASSLALAGGNNEQFF
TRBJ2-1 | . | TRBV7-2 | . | TGTGCCAGCAGCATGGCCCCGAAGAGGTTCGATGAGCAGTTCTTC | CASSMAPKRFDEQFF
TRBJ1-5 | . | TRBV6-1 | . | TGTGCCAGCAGTGAAGGGAGGGGGAGGAATCAGCCCCAGCATTTT | CASSEGRGRNQPQHF
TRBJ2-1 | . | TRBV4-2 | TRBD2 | TGTGCCAGCAGCCCCCGAGCGGGAGGGGAGCAGTTCTTC | CASSPRAGGEQFF
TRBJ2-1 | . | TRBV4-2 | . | TGTGCCAGCAGCCAAGGTTCCGAGATCCCCTACAATGAGCAGTTCTTC | CASSQGSEIPYNEQFF
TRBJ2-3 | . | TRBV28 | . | TGTGCCAGCGGGGCAGGCACAGATACGCAGTATTTT | CASGAGTDTQYF
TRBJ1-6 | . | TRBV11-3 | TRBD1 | TGTGCCAGCAGCCAAATACCCCGACAGGGTCTAGGGATTCAACCCCTCCACTTT | CASSQIPRQGLGIQPLHF
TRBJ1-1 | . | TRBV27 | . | TGTGCCAGCAGTCCCGCTGTGACAGGTGCGGACACTGAAGCTTTCTTT | CASSPAVTGADTEAFF
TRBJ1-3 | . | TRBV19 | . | TGTGCCAGTAGCTCCCCCGGGACCCTAACGGACACCATATATTTT | CASSSPGTLTDTIYF
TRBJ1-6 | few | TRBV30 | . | TGTGCCTGGAGTGTACAGATGGGGAATTCACCCCTCCACTTT | CAWSVQMGNSPLHF
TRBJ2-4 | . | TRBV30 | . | TGTGCCTGGAGTGGGAGAGGGGGTAAAAACATTCAGTACTTC | CAWSGRGGKNIQYF
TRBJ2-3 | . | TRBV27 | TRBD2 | TGTGCCAGCAGGCGGACTAGCGGAGAGTCAGATACGCAGTATTTT | CASRRTSGESDTQYF
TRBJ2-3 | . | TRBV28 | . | TGTGCCAGCACTTCCGACACAGATACGCAGTATTTT | CASTSDTDTQYF
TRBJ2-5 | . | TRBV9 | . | TGTGCCAGCAGCACTCCATCCGGGGGGACCCAGTACTTC | CASSTPSGGTQYF
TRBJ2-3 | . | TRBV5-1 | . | TGCGCCAGCGGACCACCAACAACAGATACGCAGTATTTT | CASGPPTTDTQYF
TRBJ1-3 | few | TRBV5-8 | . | TGTGCCAGCAGCTTGGTCCGCACCATATATTTT | CASSLVRTIYF
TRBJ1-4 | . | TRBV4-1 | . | TGCGCCAGCAGCCCACTTTGGGGGGTGGGTGAAAGCCTGTTTTTT | CASSPLWGVGESLFF
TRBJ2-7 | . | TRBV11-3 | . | TGTGCCAGCAGCCCTAGCAGGGATGGCGAGCAGTACTTC | CASSPSRDGEQYF
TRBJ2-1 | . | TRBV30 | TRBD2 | TGTGCCTGGAGTGTACCCCGGACTAGCGGGAGGGCCTGGGGAAATGAGCAGTTCTTC | CAWSVPRTSGRAWGNEQFF
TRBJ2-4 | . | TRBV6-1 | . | TGTGCCAGCAGTGAAGCGCAGGGTCAGCGATCCAAAAACATTCAGTACTTC | CASSEAQGQRSKNIQYF
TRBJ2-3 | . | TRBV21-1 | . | TGTGCCAGCAGCGGAGAGGCGGGACGATCGACTAGCGGAACTAGCACAGATACGCAGTATTTT | CASSGEAGRSTSGTSTDTQYF
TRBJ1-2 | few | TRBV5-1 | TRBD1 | TGCGCCAGCAGAGAGGGACAGGGGTATGCTGGCTACACCTTC | CASREGQGYAGYTF
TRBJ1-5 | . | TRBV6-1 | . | TGTGCCAGCAGTGAAGCGGGCAAGCCTTATCAGCCCCAGCATTTT | CASSEAGKPYQPQHF
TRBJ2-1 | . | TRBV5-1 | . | TGCGCCAGCCTCGGTGGAGGGTGGGGGGAAGGCAATGAGCAGTTCTTC | CASLGGGWGEGNEQFF
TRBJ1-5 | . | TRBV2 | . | TGTGCCAGCAATACAGGGAGTGAGCCCCAGCATTTT | CASNTGSEPQHF
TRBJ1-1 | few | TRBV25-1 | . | TGTGCCAGCGGCGGGGCGGGTGGGACTGAAGCTTTCTTT | CASGGAGGTEAFF
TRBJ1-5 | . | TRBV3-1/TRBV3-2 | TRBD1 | TGTGCCAGCAGCCAACAGGGACAGGGCCATCAGCCCCAGCATTTT | CASSQQGQGHQPQHF
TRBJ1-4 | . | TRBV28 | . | TGTGCCAGCACGGGAACAGCGGAAAAACTGTTTTTT | CASTGTAEKLFF
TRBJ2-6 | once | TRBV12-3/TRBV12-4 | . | TGTGCCAGCACCCCTTCTGGGGCCAACGTCCTGACTTTC | CASTPSGANVLTF
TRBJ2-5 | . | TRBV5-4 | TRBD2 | TGTGCCAGCAGCTGGATAGCGGGAGAGACCCAGTACTTC | CASSWIAGETQYF
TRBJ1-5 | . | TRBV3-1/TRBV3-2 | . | TGTGCCAGCAGCCAAAGTAGGAGCAATCAGCCCCAGCATTTT | CASSQSRSNQPQHF
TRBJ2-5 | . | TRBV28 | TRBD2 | TGTGCCAGCACCATAAAGGGCAGCGGGGGGGAGACCCAGTACTTC | CASTIKGSGGETQYF
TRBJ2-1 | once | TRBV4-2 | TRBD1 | TGTGCCAGCAGCCACCAAGGGGCGGGACAGGGTAAAAATGAGCAGTTCTTC | CASSHQGAGQGKNEQFF
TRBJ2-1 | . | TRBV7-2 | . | TGTGCCAGCACCGCCTGGGAGAGCTCCTACAATGAGCAGTTCTTC | CASTAWESSYNEQFF
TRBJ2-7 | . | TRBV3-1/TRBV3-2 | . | TGTGCCAGCAGTCGGGCGCGGCAGGGCACCTACGAGCAGTACTTC | CASSRARQGTYEQYF
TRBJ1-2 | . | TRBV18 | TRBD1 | TGTGCCAGCTCACCGACAGGGGACTATGGCTACACCTTC | CASSPTGDYGYTF
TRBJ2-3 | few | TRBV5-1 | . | TGCGCCAGCAGCTTGGGTTCGTCCAGTAGCACAGATACGCAGTATTTT | CASSLGSSSSTDTQYF
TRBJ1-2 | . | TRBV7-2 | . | TGTGCCAGCAGCATAACAGGGTATGCTGGCTACACCTTC | CASSITGYAGYTF
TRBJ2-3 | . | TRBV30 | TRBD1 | TGTGCCTGCACAGGGGGCGCGACAGATACGCAGTATTTT | CACTGGATDTQYF
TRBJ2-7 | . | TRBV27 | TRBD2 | TGTGCCAGCAGGCCGGGACTAGCGCCAACCTACGAGCAGTACTTC | CASRPGLAPTYEQYF
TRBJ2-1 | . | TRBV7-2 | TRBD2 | TGTGCCAGCAGTCTTGGACTAGCGGGAGGTACCGGGGTCGAGCAGTTCTTC | CASSLGLAGGTGVEQFF
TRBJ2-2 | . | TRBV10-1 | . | TGCGCCAGCAGTGAGACAGGGCTCTTGAACACCGGGGAGCTGTTTTTT | CASSETGLLNTGELFF
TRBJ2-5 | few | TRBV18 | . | TGTGCCAGCTCACCCCCAACAGGGAGTGGAGAGACCCAGTACTTC | CASSPPTGSGETQYF
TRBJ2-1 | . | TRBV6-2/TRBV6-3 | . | TGTGCCAGCAGTTACCCCCGGGGCTCCTACAATGAGCAGTTCTTC | CASSYPRGSYNEQFF
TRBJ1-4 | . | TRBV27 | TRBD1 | TGTGCCACCAGGGGACAGCCGACTAATGAAAAACTGTTTTTT | CATRGQPTNEKLFF
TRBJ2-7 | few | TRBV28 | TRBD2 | TGTGCCAGCAGTTTCGGGACTAGCGGGAGAGGTTTCGAGCAGTACTTC | CASSFGTSGRGFEQYF